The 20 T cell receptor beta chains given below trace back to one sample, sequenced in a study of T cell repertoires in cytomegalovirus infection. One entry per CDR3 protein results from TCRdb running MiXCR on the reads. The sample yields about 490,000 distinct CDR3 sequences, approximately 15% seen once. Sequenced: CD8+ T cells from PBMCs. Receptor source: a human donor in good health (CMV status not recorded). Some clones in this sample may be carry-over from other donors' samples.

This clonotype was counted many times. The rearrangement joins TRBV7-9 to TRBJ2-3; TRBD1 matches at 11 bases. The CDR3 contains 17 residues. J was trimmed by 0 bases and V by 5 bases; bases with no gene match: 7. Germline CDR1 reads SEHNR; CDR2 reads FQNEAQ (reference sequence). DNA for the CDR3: TGTGCCAGCAGCAGCGGACAGGGGGCGCGGAGCACAGATACGCAGTATTTT. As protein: CASSSGQGARSTDTQYF.

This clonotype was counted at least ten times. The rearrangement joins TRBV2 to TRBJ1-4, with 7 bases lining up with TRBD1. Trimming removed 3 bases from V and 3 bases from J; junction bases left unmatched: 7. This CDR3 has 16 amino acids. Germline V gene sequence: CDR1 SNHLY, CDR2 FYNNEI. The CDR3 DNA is TGTGCCAGCAGTGATAGCAGGGGGGTTGCTAATGAAAAACTGTTTTTT. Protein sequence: CASSDSRGVANEKLFF.

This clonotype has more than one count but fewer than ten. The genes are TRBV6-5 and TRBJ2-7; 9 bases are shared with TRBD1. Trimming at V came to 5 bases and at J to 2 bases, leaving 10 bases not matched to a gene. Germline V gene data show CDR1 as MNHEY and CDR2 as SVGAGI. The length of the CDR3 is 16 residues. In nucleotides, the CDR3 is TGTGCCAGCAGTCCTAACCCGGGACAGGGTACCTACGAGCAGTACTTC. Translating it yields CASSPNPGQGTYEQYF.

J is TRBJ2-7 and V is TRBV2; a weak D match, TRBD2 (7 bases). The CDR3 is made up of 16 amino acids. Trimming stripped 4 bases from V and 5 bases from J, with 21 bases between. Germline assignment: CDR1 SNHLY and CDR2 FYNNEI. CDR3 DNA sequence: TGTGCCAGCAGTGGTGGGGGGGCTTTACTGAGCCACGAGCAGTACTTC. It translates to CASSGGGALLSHEQYF.

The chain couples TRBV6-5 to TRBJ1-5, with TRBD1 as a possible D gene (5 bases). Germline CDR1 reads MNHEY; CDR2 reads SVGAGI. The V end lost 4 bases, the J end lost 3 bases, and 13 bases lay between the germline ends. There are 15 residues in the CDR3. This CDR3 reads CASSFSRDYNQPQHF. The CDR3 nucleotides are TGTGCCAGCAGTTTTTCGCGGGACTACAATCAGCCCCAGCATTTT.

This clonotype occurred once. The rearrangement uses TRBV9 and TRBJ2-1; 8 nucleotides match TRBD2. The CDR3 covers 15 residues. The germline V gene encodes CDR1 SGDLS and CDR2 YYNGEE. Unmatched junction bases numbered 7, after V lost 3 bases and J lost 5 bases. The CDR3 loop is CASSGGRGGNNEQFF. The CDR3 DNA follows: TGTGCCAGCAGCGGGGGTCGGGGGGGAAACAATGAGCAGTTCTTC.

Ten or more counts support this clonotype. The CDR3 protein is CASSLDRNSYNEQFF. In DNA form, the CDR3 reads TGTGCCAGCAGCTTGGACAGAAACTCCTACAATGAGCAGTTCTTC. The chain links TRBV7-3 to TRBJ2-1; D perhaps matches TRBD1 (6 bases). V was shortened by 3 bases and J by 0 bases, with 9 bases between the two germline ends. Germline assignment: CDR1 SGHTA and CDR2 FQGTGA. The CDR3 totals 15 residues.

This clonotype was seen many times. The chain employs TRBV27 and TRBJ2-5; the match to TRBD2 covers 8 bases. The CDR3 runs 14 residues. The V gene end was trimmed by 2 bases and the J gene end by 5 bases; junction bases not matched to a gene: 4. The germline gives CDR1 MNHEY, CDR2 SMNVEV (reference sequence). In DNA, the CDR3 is TGTGCCAGCAGTTTAACCCGGGGGGGGGAGACCCAGTACTTC. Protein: CASSLTRGGETQYF.

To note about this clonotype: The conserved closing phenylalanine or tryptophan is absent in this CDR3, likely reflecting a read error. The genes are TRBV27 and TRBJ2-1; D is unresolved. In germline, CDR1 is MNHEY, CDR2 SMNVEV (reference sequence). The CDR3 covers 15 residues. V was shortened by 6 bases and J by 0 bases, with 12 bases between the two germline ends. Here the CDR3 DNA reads TGTGCCAGCAGCCAGCGCTACAGCTCCTACAATGAGCAGTTCTTA. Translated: CASSQRYSSYNEQFL.

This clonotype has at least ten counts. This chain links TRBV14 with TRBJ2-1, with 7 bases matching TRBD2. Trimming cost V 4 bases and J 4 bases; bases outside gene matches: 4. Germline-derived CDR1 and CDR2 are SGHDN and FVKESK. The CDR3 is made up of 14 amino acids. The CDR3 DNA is TGTGCCAGCAGCCCCGGCGGGGGATACAATGAGCAGTTCTTC. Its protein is CASSPGGGYNEQFF.

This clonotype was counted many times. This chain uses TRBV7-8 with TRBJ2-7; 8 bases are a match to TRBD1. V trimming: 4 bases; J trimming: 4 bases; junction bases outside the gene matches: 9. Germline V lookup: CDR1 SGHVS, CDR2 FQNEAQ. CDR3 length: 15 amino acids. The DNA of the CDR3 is TGTGCCAGCAGCTCACGGACAGGGTTGTTGTACGAGCAGTACTTC. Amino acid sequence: CASSSRTGLLYEQYF. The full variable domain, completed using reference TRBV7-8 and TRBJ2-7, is GAGVSQSPRYKVAKRGQDVALRCDPISGHVSLFWYQQALGQGPEFLTYFQNEAQLDKSGLPSDRFFAERPEGSVSTLKIQRTQQEDSAVYLCASSSRTGLLYEQYFGPGTRLTVT.

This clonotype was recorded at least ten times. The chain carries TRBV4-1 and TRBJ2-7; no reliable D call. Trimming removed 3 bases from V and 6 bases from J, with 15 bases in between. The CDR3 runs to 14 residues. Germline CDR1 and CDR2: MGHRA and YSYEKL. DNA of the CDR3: TGCGCCAGCAGCCACCCGGGTTCCCCCACCGAGCAGTACTTC. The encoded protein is CASSHPGSPTEQYF.

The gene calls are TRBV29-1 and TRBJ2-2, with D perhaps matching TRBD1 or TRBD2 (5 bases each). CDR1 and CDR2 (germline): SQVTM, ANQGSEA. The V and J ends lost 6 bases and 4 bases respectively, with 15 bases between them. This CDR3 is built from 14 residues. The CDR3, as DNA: TGCAGCGTGGGTGACATGAGGGGCACCGGGGAGCTGTTTTTT. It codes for CSVGDMRGTGELFF.

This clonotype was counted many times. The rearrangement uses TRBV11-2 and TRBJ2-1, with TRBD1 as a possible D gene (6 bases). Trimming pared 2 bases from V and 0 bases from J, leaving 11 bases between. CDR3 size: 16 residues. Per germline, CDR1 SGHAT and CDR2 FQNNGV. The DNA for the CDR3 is TGTGCCAGCAGCTTACTTCAGGGGAGCTCCTACAATGAGCAGTTCTTC. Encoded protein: CASSLLQGSSYNEQFF. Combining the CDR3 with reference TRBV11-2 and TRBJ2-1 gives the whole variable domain EAGVAQSPRYKIIEKRQSVAFWCNPISGHATLYWYQQILGQGPKLLIQFQNNGVVDDSQLPKDRFSAERLKGVDSTLKIQPAKLEDSAVYLCASSLLQGSSYNEQFFGPGTRLTVL.

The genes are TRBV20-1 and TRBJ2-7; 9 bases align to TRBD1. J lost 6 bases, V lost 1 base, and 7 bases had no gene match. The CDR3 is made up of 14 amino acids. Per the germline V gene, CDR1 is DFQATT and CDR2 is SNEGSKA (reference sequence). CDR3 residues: CSARVLGTGSEQYF. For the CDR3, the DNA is TGCAGTGCTAGAGTTCTGGGGACAGGGAGCGAGCAGTACTTC.

For the CDR3, the DNA is TGTGCCAGCAGCCCAGGGGACGCGCACTACGAGCAGTACTTC. Protein sequence: CASSPGDAHYEQYF. The V and J genes are TRBV7-9 and TRBJ2-7; TRBD1 is a possible D gene (6 bases). Trimming stripped 5 bases from V and 3 bases from J, with 14 bases between. The germline V gene encodes CDR1 SEHNR and CDR2 FQNEAQ (reference sequence). CDR3 length: 14 residues. The full variable domain, its missing parts supplied by reference TRBV7-9 and TRBJ2-7, is DTGVSQNPRHKITKRGQNVTFRCDPISEHNRLYWYRQTLGQGPEFLTYFQNEAQLEKSRLLSDRFSAERPKGSFSTLEIQRTEQGDSAMYLCASSPGDAHYEQYFGPGTRLTVT.

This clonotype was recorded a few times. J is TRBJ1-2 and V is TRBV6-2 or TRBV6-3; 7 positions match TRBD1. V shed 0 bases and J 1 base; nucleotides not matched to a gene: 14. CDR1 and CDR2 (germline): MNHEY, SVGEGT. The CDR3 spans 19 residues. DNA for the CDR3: TGTGCCAGCAGTTACTCGACGAGCGGGACAGAGATGCTTAACTATGGCTACACCTTC. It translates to CASSYSTSGTEMLNYGYTF.

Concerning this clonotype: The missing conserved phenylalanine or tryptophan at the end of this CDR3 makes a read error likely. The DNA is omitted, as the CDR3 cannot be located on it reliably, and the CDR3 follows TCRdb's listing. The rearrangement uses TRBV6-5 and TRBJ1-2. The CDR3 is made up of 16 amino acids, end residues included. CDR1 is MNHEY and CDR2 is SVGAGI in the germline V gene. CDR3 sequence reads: CASSYSARHLNYGYAL.

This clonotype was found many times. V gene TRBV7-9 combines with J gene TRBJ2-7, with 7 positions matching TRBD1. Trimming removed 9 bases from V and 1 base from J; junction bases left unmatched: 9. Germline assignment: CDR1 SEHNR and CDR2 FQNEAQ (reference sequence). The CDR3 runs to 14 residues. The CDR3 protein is CASRDSQRSYEQYF. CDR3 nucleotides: TGTGCCAGTAGGGACAGCCAAAGATCCTACGAGCAGTACTTC.

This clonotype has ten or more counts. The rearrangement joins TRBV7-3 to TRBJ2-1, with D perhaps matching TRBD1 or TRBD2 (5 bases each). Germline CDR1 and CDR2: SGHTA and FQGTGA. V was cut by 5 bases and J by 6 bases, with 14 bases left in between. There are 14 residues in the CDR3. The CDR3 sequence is CASSPGAGSNEQFF. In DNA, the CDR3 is TGTGCCAGCAGCCCCGGGGCCGGATCCAATGAGCAGTTCTTC.